Listed here are 19 T cell receptor beta chains from one sample, sequenced in a study of shared clonotypes between healthy human individuals. Only in-frame clones appear in the TCRdb table, and some are missing; sequencing was by immunoSEQ multiplex PCR. Of roughly 700,000 clones listed, about 74% are singletons. Specimen: memory CD4+ T cells sorted from blood. As to subset: CD45RA-negative fraction. Every receptor here comes from a woman aged 30 to 39 in good health.

This clone has just a few counts. The chain couples TRBV2 to TRBJ1-3; D gene uncertain. The V end lost 6 bases, the J end lost 0 bases, and 6 bases lay between the germline ends. The CDR3 extends over 13 amino acids. Germline loops: CDR1 SNHLY, CDR2 FYNNEI. CDR3 nucleotides: TGTGCCAGCAGGCAGCTCTCTGGAAACACCATATATTTT. Translating gives CASRQLSGNTIYF.

The V gene is TRBV5-1, the J gene TRBJ2-3; D is unresolved. The CDR3 runs 15 residues. Trimming removed 2 bases at V and 1 base at J, with 11 bases between. Germline loops: CDR1 SGHRS, CDR2 YFSETQ. CDR3 residues: CASSFNGERTDTQYF. For the CDR3, the DNA is TGCGCCAGCAGCTTTAACGGAGAGCGCACAGATACGCAGTATTTT.

The V gene is TRBV5-1, the J gene TRBJ2-1; 8 bases fit TRBD2. Germline V CDR1 and CDR2: SGHRS, YFSETQ. The CDR3 extends over 14 amino acids. Trimming took 5 bases from V and 7 from J; bases not matched to a gene: 8. The CDR3 loop is CASSLSGSRNEQFF. The DNA of the CDR3 is TGCGCCAGCAGTCTGAGCGGGAGTCGTAATGAGCAGTTCTTC. The complete variable domain, with remaining parts taken from reference TRBV5-1 and TRBJ2-1, reads KAGVTQTPRYLIKTRGQQVTLSCSPISGHRSVSWYQQTPGQGLQFLFEYFSETQRNKGNFPGRFSGRQFSNSRSEMNVSTLELGDSALYLCASSLSGSRNEQFFGPGTRLTVL.

A few counts support this clone. As DNA, the CDR3 is TGTGCCAGCAGCCAAGGGGTAATAGTAGAAGAGACCCAGTACTTC. It codes for CASSQGVIVEETQYF. The J gene is TRBJ2-5, the V gene TRBV14; D gene ambiguous. The CDR3 length is 15 residues. The germline V and J ends were trimmed by 1 base and 3 bases, with 12 bases remaining between them. Germline values: CDR1 SGHDN, CDR2 FVKESK.

V and J are TRBV7-9 and TRBJ2-7; 7 bases map to TRBD1. V gave up 6 bases and J gave up 0 bases; unmatched junction bases: 5. Germline loops: CDR1 SEHNR, CDR2 FQNEAQ (reference sequence). This CDR3 is 14 amino acids long. CDR3 region: CASRNQGDSYEQYF. CDR3 coding DNA: TGTGCCAGCAGAAATCAGGGGGACTCCTACGAGCAGTACTTC.

The chain joins TRBV11-2 to TRBJ2-5; the D gene is possibly TRBD1 (6 bases). Germline V gene lookup returns CDR1 SGHAT and CDR2 FQNNGV. V dropped 5 bases and J dropped 5 bases, with 12 bases sitting between them. The CDR3 totals 13 residues. The CDR3 DNA is TGTGCCAGCAGCCGACAGGCGCGGGAGACCCAGTACTTC. Translated, it gives CASSRQARETQYF.

The chain uses TRBV5-1 and TRBJ2-3; D gene unclear. V gave up 2 bases and J gave up 6 bases, with 10 bases separating them. Germline CDR1 is SGHRS and CDR2 is YFSETQ. The length of the CDR3 is 13 residues. The CDR3 DNA follows: TGCGCCAGCAGCTTCACTACTGCGGATACGCAGTATTTT. Its protein is CASSFTTADTQYF.

The rearrangement joins TRBV28 to TRBJ1-5, with 8 nucleotides matching TRBD1. Germline trimming cut 6 bases from V and 6 bases from J; bases unmatched to any gene: 7. From germline, CDR1 is MDHEN and CDR2 SYDVKM. The CDR3 totals 14 residues. CDR3 DNA sequence: TGTGCCAGCAGACAGGGGGGAGAGGTTCAGCCCCAGCATTTT. Translated: CASRQGGEVQPQHF.

CDR3 region: CASSEWVQDPIAKNIQYF. The CDR3 coding sequence is TGTGCCAGCAGTGAATGGGTTCAGGATCCGATAGCCAAAAACATTCAGTACTTC. The chain carries TRBV25-1 and TRBJ2-4; D ambiguous. The CDR3 covers 18 residues. Germline assignment: CDR1 MGHDK and CDR2 SYGVNS. Trimming left V 1 base short and J 0 bases short, with 16 bases between.

The CDR3 sequence: CASSLGLSSYNEQFF. The CDR3 nucleotides are TGTGCCAGCAGCTTAGGACTTAGCTCCTACAATGAGCAGTTCTTC. The chain uses TRBV7-7 and TRBJ2-1; D is ambiguous. The V end lost 1 base, the J end lost 0 bases, and 7 bases lay between the germline ends. The germline gives CDR1 SSHAT, CDR2 FNYEAQ (reference sequence). The CDR3 is made up of 15 amino acids. Based on the CDR3 plus reference TRBV7-7 and TRBJ2-1, the full variable domain is GAGVSQSPRYKVTKRGQDVTLRCDPISSHATLYWYQQALGQGPEFLTYFNYEAQPDKSGLPSDRFSAERPEGSISTLTIQRTEQRDSAMYRCASSLGLSSYNEQFFGPGTRLTVL.

The gene calls are TRBV28 and TRBJ1-1; D unresolved. The CDR3 has 14 residues. Germline V gene lookup returns CDR1 MDHEN and CDR2 SYDVKM. With 2 bases removed from V and 4 bases from J, the gap between germline ends came to 11 bases. The CDR3, as DNA: TGTGCCAGCAGTTTACGAAATACAGCCACTGAAGCTTTCTTT. It is translated as CASSLRNTATEAFF.

In this sample, this clone turned up a few times. The chain links TRBV18 to TRBJ2-7, with D possibly called TRBD1 or TRBD2 (5 bases each). The CDR3 is 15 amino acids. Trimming took off 3 bases at V and 4 bases at J, with 16 bases between the two ends. Germline CDR1 KGHSH, CDR2 LQKENI. CDR3 residues: CASSPGDGTLYEQYF. The DNA of the CDR3 is TGTGCCAGCTCACCTGGGGACGGCACGCTTTACGAGCAGTACTTC.

This clone was found once. The same CDR3 also results from other DNA sequences found in this sample. The chain couples TRBV7-9 to TRBJ1-1; no firm D call. CDR1 and CDR2 from the germline V gene are SEHNR and FQNEAQ (reference sequence). Trimming removed 4 bases from V and 1 base from J, with 7 bases in between. The CDR3 sequence is 13 residues long. DNA of the CDR3: TGTGCCAGCAGCTCCCAAGGGAACACTGAAGCTTTCTTT. This sequence encodes CASSSQGNTEAFF.

Comment on this clone: This clone may be a read error of a much larger clone one base away. The gene calls are TRBV11-2 and TRBJ2-1, with D perhaps being TRBD1 or TRBD2 (5 bases each). V dropped 5 bases and J dropped 4 bases, with 9 bases sitting between them. The length of the CDR3 is 13 residues. In germline, CDR1 is SGHAT, CDR2 FQNNGV. Here the CDR3 DNA reads TGTGCCAGCAGCCCGGGACCGTACAATGAGCAGTTCTTC. Amino acids: CASSPGPYNEQFF. Variable domain in full (rest from reference TRBV11-2 and TRBJ2-1): EAGVAQSPRYKIIEKRQSVAFWCNPISGHATLYWYQQILGQGPKLLIQFQNNGVVDDSQLPKDRFSAERLKGVDSTLKIQPAKLEDSAVYLCASSPGPYNEQFFGPGTRLTVL.

This chain connects TRBV5-1 to TRBJ2-1; 10 nucleotides line up with TRBD2. The J segment lost 4 bases and the V segment lost 7 bases, leaving 5 bases of the junction unmatched. From germline, CDR1 is SGHRS and CDR2 YFSETQ. CDR3 length: 14 amino acids. This CDR3 is CASYTSGAYNEQFF. The CDR3 DNA sequence: TGCGCCAGCTATACTAGCGGGGCGTACAATGAGCAGTTCTTC. Full variable domain (remainder filled in from reference TRBV5-1 and TRBJ2-1): KAGVTQTPRYLIKTRGQQVTLSCSPISGHRSVSWYQQTPGQGLQFLFEYFSETQRNKGNFPGRFSGRQFSNSRSEMNVSTLELGDSALYLCASYTSGAYNEQFFGPGTRLTVL.

V usage is TRBV25-1 and J usage is TRBJ2-5; 8 nucleotides line up with TRBD2. J was trimmed by 5 bases and V by 6 bases; bases with no gene match: 8. This CDR3 is built from 14 residues. Germline V gene data show CDR1 as MGHDK and CDR2 as SYGVNS. The CDR3: CASSDPGGMETQYF. The CDR3 coding sequence is TGTGCCAGCAGCGACCCGGGGGGGATGGAGACCCAGTACTTC.

The sample holds a few counts of this clone. The chain joins TRBV11-2 to TRBJ2-1; 12 positions match TRBD2. The trim removed 2 bases at V and 9 bases at J, leaving 5 bases unmatched. The CDR3 loop spans 15 amino acids. CDR1 and CDR2 (germline): SGHAT, FQNNGV. The CDR3 here is CASSLLAGGPTEQFF. In DNA, the CDR3 is TGTGCCAGCAGCTTACTAGCGGGAGGGCCCACTGAGCAGTTCTTC.

This chain links TRBV6-5 with TRBJ2-1; 16 positions match TRBD2. The V gene's germline CDR1 is MNHEY and CDR2 SVGAGI. J was trimmed by 10 bases and V by 5 bases; bases with no gene match: 2. This CDR3 comprises 14 residues. In DNA form, the CDR3 reads TGTGCCAGCAGTCCGGGACTAGCGGGAGGGGAGCAGTTCTTC. This codes for CASSPGLAGGEQFF.

For the CDR3, the DNA is TGTGCCAGCAGCCTCTCCGGAAGAATGAACACTGAAGCTTTCTTT. Amino acids: CASSLSGRMNTEAFF. The gene calls are TRBV7-2 and TRBJ1-1; the D is unclear. Trimming took 5 bases from V and 0 from J, leaving 13 bases between them. Germline loops: CDR1 SGHTA, CDR2 FQGNSA. The CDR3 has 15 residues.